Below are 13 T cell receptor beta chains sequenced from a single sample in a study of Tregs in tolerant kidney transplant recipients. The protocol was immunoSEQ multiplex PCR, while the TCRdb copy is restricted to in-frame clones and leaves out a portion. The sample holds tens of thousands of clones, roughly 86% seen once. Related graft donors supplied nonmyeloablative bone marrow transplants, and mixed chimerism was transient. Sequences were derived from CD4+ T cells from blood (PBMCs), sampled 6 months after the transplant. These receptors were obtained from a human patient who received a combined kidney and bone marrow transplant. Some T cells may have originated in the graft donor.

The chain recombines TRBV5-1 with TRBJ1-2, with D uncertain. The CDR3 runs to 12 residues. V was pared by 0 bases and J by 3 bases, with 3 bases between. Germline V gene lookup returns CDR1 SGHRS and CDR2 YFSETQ. The CDR3 sequence: CASSLADYGYTF. As DNA, the CDR3 is TGCGCCAGCAGCTTGGCCGACTATGGCTACACCTTC.

The chain combines TRBV5-1 with TRBJ1-3; unclear D gene. The germline V gene encodes CDR1 SGHRS and CDR2 YFSETQ. V was shortened by 0 bases and J by 2 bases, with 12 bases between the two germline ends. The CDR3 contains 16 residues. CDR3 coding DNA: TGCGCCAGCAGCTTGGATGCGGTTGAGGCTGGAAACACCATATATTTT. This codes for CASSLDAVEAGNTIYF.

The chain has TRBV4-3 and TRBJ1-2, with TRBD1 matching 8 bases. CDR3 length: 16 residues. Germline trimming cut 1 base from V and 2 bases from J; bases unmatched to any gene: 6. Germline loops: CDR1 LGHNA, CDR2 YSLEER. The CDR3 DNA follows: TGCGCCAGCAGCCAAGCGACAGGGGAAGAAAACTATGGCTACACCTTC. Translating it yields CASSQATGEENYGYTF.

This chain links TRBV7-8 with TRBJ2-1; 9 nucleotides align to TRBD2. The CDR3 runs to 13 residues. The trim removed 5 bases at V and 12 bases at J, leaving 8 bases unmatched. Germline loops: CDR1 SGHVS, CDR2 FQNEAQ. In DNA form, the CDR3 reads TGTGCCAGCAGCGAAATGCGGGGGGGCCGGCAGTTCTTC. The encoded protein is CASSEMRGGRQFF.

The CDR3 reads CASSLQGGASTDTQYF. For the CDR3, the DNA is TGCGCCAGCAGCTTGCAAGGGGGGGCTAGCACAGATACGCAGTATTTT. The chain links TRBV5-1 to TRBJ2-3; weak D call: TRBD2 (7 bases). With 1 base removed from V and 0 bases from J, the gap between germline ends came to 12 bases. In germline, CDR1 is SGHRS, CDR2 YFSETQ. The CDR3 sequence is 16 residues long.

The chain links TRBV5-1 to TRBJ1-1; D gene ambiguous. The CDR3 runs 14 residues. Trimming pared 0 bases from V and 3 bases from J, leaving 9 bases between. CDR1 and CDR2 from the germline V gene are SGHRS and YFSETQ. This CDR3 is CASSLDSSDTEAFF. The DNA of the CDR3 is TGCGCCAGCAGCTTGGACAGCTCCGACACTGAAGCTTTCTTT.

The J gene is TRBJ2-4, the V gene TRBV7-9, with TRBD1 matching 9 bases. The V and J ends lost 5 bases and 2 bases, in that order; junction bases with no gene match: 10. Looked up from germline, CDR1 is SEHNR and CDR2 is FQNEAQ (reference sequence). The CDR3 runs to 17 residues. CDR3: CASSPWDRVGSKNIQYF. CDR3 bases: TGTGCCAGCAGCCCCTGGGACAGGGTAGGATCCAAAAACATTCAGTACTTC.

The chain uses TRBV10-3 and TRBJ1-4, with unresolved D. Trimming took off 8 bases at V and 0 bases at J, with 7 bases between the two ends. The CDR3 extends over 13 amino acids. Looked up from germline, CDR1 is ENHRY and CDR2 is SYGVKD. The CDR3 region has the DNA TGTGCCATCGGGCAGTCAACTAATGAAAAACTGTTTTTT. Translation: CAIGQSTNEKLFF.

The V gene is TRBV5-5, the J gene TRBJ1-3; 8 bases line up with TRBD1. Trimming cost V 4 bases and J 2 bases; bases outside gene matches: 2. This CDR3 is 14 amino acids long. Germline V gene lookup returns CDR1 SGHKS and CDR2 YYEKEE (reference sequence). CDR3 in DNA: TGTGCCAGCAGCCCGACAGGGGCTGGAAACACCATATATTTT. Translation: CASSPTGAGNTIYF.

The CDR3 DNA is TGCGCCAGCAGCCCCATGGGGCGAGTTGAAGCTTTCTTT. Residues: CASSPMGRVEAFF. The gene calls are TRBV5-1 and TRBJ1-1, with D possibly matching TRBD1 (5 bases). The CDR3 is 13 amino acids. Germline-derived CDR1 and CDR2 are SGHRS and YFSETQ. Trimming removed 4 bases from V and 7 bases from J, with 14 bases in between.

This chain joins TRBV6-6 and TRBJ2-1; the D is unclear. The CDR3 has 12 residues. The germline gives CDR1 MNHNY, CDR2 SVGAGI (reference sequence). The V end was cut by 6 bases, the J end by 8 bases, with 11 bases between. The DNA of the CDR3 is TGTGCCAGCAGCACAAAGATCCATGAGCAGTTCTTC. Amino acid sequence: CASSTKIHEQFF.

This clone was seen only a few times. The sample holds other DNA sequences that translate to the same CDR3. The V and J genes are TRBV11-2 and TRBJ1-6; D remains ambiguous. CDR1 SGHAT and CDR2 FQNNGV come from the germline V gene. Trimming removed 5 bases from V and 3 bases from J, with 8 bases in between. The CDR3 is 14 amino acids. The CDR3 DNA reads as TGTGCCAGCAGCCCCGGGTTCTATAATTCACCCCTCCACTTT. Translating it yields CASSPGFYNSPLHF.

CDR3 in DNA: TGTGCCAGCAGCTCTTCGACAGGGCGAGGTGAAAAACTGTTTTTT. It specifies CASSSSTGRGEKLFF. The chain is built from TRBV5-4 and TRBJ1-4, with 7 bases identical to TRBD1. V shed 3 bases and J 7 bases; nucleotides not matched to a gene: 9. The length of the CDR3 is 15 residues. Germline CDR1 is SGHNT and CDR2 is YYREEE (reference sequence).